Shown below are 30 T cell receptor beta chains from a single sample sequenced in a study of cytomegalovirus exposure and HLA in healthy donors. Use of 60 Vbeta and 13 Jbeta primers characterized the PCR. Measured with immunoSEQ multiplex PCR; TCRdb has only the in-frame clones, and not every one. In the table there are around 190,000 clones, around 83% of which are singletons. Sequenced sample: PBMCs. These receptors were obtained from a girl aged 2 to 10 in good health and CMV-seropositive.

V usage is TRBV5-8 and J usage is TRBJ1-1; maybe TRBD1 (5 bases). V gave up 4 bases and J gave up 3 bases, with 13 bases separating them. This CDR3 is built from 14 residues. Germline loops: CDR1 SGHTS, CDR2 YDEGEE. CDR3 coding DNA: TGTGCCAGCAGCCGAACAGGCTCCTACACTGAAGCTTTCTTT. This translates into CASSRTGSYTEAFF.

CDR3 region: CASSLRLGEQFF. The DNA of the CDR3 is TGTGCCAGCAGCTTGAGGCTAGGCGAGCAGTTCTTC. This rearrangement joins TRBV5-6 to TRBJ2-1; the D is unclear. Trimming left V 1 base short and J 10 bases short, with 9 bases between. The CDR3 length is 12 residues. The germline V gene encodes CDR1 SGHDT and CDR2 YYEEEE.

This clone showed up just once. This chain uses TRBV27 with TRBJ1-1, with D possibly TRBD1 on 6 matching bases. CDR1 and CDR2 from the germline V gene are MNHEY and SMNVEV (reference sequence). CDR3 length: 17 amino acids. V was trimmed by 6 bases and J by 0 bases, leaving 20 bases between them. The CDR3 spells CASSPIPSGHMNTEAFF. In nucleotides, the CDR3 is TGTGCCAGCAGCCCTATCCCCTCGGGACACATGAACACTGAAGCTTTCTTT.

The CDR3, as DNA: TGTGCCTGGAACACCCTGAGGGGGGCAGGGGGCTATGGCTACACCTTC. Its protein product is CAWNTLRGAGGYGYTF. V usage is TRBV30 and J usage is TRBJ1-2; 7 bases align to TRBD1. The CDR3 is 16 amino acids. Germline values: CDR1 GTSNPN, CDR2 SVGIG (reference sequence). J gave up 4 bases and V 4 bases, and 15 bases lay outside the gene matches.

This chain links TRBV19 with TRBJ2-7; TRBD1 matches 11 bases. The trim removed 3 bases at V and 4 bases at J, leaving 5 bases unmatched. The length of the CDR3 is 15 residues. Germline values: CDR1 LNHDA, CDR2 SQIVND (reference sequence). CDR3 loop: CASSIHGQGAYEQYF. The DNA for the CDR3 is TGTGCCAGTAGTATCCACGGACAGGGGGCATACGAGCAGTACTTC.

A note on this clone: A read error may produce the germline difference seen at one junction end. The CDR3 here is CASSLRDRGGYPF. DNA for the CDR3: TGTGCCAGCAGTCTACGGGACAGGGGGGGCTACCCCTTC. This rearrangement joins TRBV27 to TRBJ1-2; 11 nucleotides line up with TRBD1. Germline lookup yields CDR1 MNHEY and CDR2 SMNVEV (reference sequence). The CDR3 runs 13 residues.

V gene TRBV5-1 combines with J gene TRBJ2-7; maybe TRBD1 (6 bases). This CDR3 comprises 14 residues. V was clipped by 4 bases and J by 3 bases, with 14 bases between them. The germline V gene has CDR1 SGHRS and CDR2 YFSETQ. As DNA, the CDR3 is TGCGCCAGCAGCCCCCGGGACACACTCTACGAGCAGTACTTC. It codes for CASSPRDTLYEQYF.

This chain joins TRBV9 and TRBJ1-4, with 7 positions matching TRBD1. Germline V gene lookup returns CDR1 SGDLS and CDR2 YYNGEE. The CDR3 runs to 14 residues. The V gene end was trimmed by 3 bases and the J gene end by 5 bases; junction bases not matched to a gene: 4. The CDR3 reads CASSDGQENEKLFF. CDR3 in DNA: TGTGCCAGCAGCGACGGACAGGAAAATGAAAAACTGTTTTTT.

This chain uses TRBV9 with TRBJ2-3, with TRBD1 as a possible D gene (5 bases). CDR1 and CDR2 (germline): SGDLS, YYNGEE. The V gene lost 6 bases and the J gene lost 0 bases, with 14 bases spanning the gap. This CDR3 spans 15 amino acids. This CDR3 is CASNLGDSSTDTQYF. CDR3 coding DNA: TGTGCCAGCAACCTAGGGGATTCTAGCACAGATACGCAGTATTTT. Full variable domain (outside the CDR3, taken from reference TRBV9 and TRBJ2-3): DSGVTQTPKHLITATGQRVTLRCSPRSGDLSVYWYQQSLDQGLQFLIQYYNGEERAKGNILERFSAQQFPDLHSELNLSSLELGDSALYFCASNLGDSSTDTQYFGPGTRLTVL.

This clone was recorded a few times. The chain combines TRBV2 with TRBJ2-1; the match to TRBD2 covers 12 bases. This CDR3 has 15 amino acids. V dropped 6 bases and J dropped 1; count of bases not matched to a gene: 1. CDR1 and CDR2 from the germline V gene are SNHLY and FYNNEI. The CDR3: CASSGLAGSYNEQFF. For the CDR3, the DNA is TGTGCCAGCAGCGGACTAGCGGGATCCTACAATGAGCAGTTCTTC.

This clone was found a few times. This chain connects TRBV7-6 to TRBJ1-1, with D tentatively TRBD1 (6 bases). The CDR3 runs 14 residues. Per the germline V gene, CDR1 is SGHVS and CDR2 is FNYEAQ. Trimming removed 1 base at V and 5 bases at J, with 11 bases between. The CDR3 loop reads CASSLVSGETEAFF. The CDR3, as DNA: TGTGCCAGCAGCTTAGTTTCAGGGGAAACTGAAGCTTTCTTT.

The chain carries TRBV5-1 and TRBJ2-6; D may be TRBD1 (5 bases). Per germline, CDR1 SGHRS and CDR2 YFSETQ. The CDR3 has 17 amino acids. V shed 4 bases and J shed 0 bases, with 14 bases lying between them. The CDR3 here is CASSEGRGPSGANVLTF. As DNA, the CDR3 is TGCGCCAGCAGCGAAGGAAGGGGCCCCTCTGGGGCCAACGTCCTGACTTTC.

The sample holds one count of this clone. For the CDR3, the DNA is TGTGCCAGCAGCTTAGATGTAGGACTAGCGGGGAAAGAGACCCAGTACTTC. Protein product: CASSLDVGLAGKETQYF. The chain combines TRBV7-9 with TRBJ2-5; 12 nucleotides match TRBD2. Germline lookup yields CDR1 SEHNR and CDR2 FQNEAQ (reference sequence). The length of the CDR3 is 17 residues. V shed 1 base, J shed 3 bases, and the junction held 6 bases outside the gene matches.

The chain carries TRBV5-5 and TRBJ2-1, with D maybe TRBD1 (6 bases). Germline CDR1 and CDR2: SGHKS and YYEKEE (reference sequence). The ends were cut back, 4 bases at V and 0 bases at J, with 11 bases in the middle. This CDR3 region has 15 residues. CDR3 loop: CASSRDRSSYNEQFF. CDR3 nucleotides: TGTGCCAGCAGCCGAGACAGGAGCTCCTACAATGAGCAGTTCTTC.

V gene TRBV30 combines with J gene TRBJ1-5; D is unclear. This CDR3 comprises 13 residues. In germline, CDR1 is GTSNPN, CDR2 SVGIG (reference sequence). Trimming removed 2 bases at V and 3 bases at J, with 8 bases between. For the CDR3, the DNA is TGTGCCTGGAGTCGGTCAATCAATCAGCCCCAGCATTTT. It codes for CAWSRSINQPQHF.

The chain is built from TRBV30 and TRBJ1-2; D might be TRBD1 (6 bases). V lost 4 bases to trimming and J lost 3 bases, with 12 bases between them. This CDR3 is 13 amino acids long. Germline assignment: CDR1 GTSNPN and CDR2 SVGIG (reference sequence). CDR3 nucleotides: TGTGCCTGGACTACACCAGGGGACTATGGCTACACCTTC. It translates to CAWTTPGDYGYTF.

The chain couples TRBV11-1 to TRBJ2-6, with 8 bases identical to TRBD1. The germline V gene encodes CDR1 SGHAT and CDR2 FQDESV (reference sequence). J lost 0 bases, V lost 5 bases, and 3 bases had no gene match. The CDR3 length is 16 residues. The CDR3 here is CASSEDRASGANVLTF. The CDR3 DNA follows: TGTGCCAGCAGCGAGGACAGGGCCTCTGGGGCCAACGTCCTGACTTTC.

V gene TRBV7-3 combines with J gene TRBJ1-5; D is ambiguous. The germline gives CDR1 SGHTA, CDR2 FQGTGA. The CDR3 covers 12 residues. V lost 3 bases and J 4 bases, leaving 4 bases between the germline ends. CDR3 in amino acids: CASSFVNQPQHF. Written as DNA, the CDR3 is TGTGCCAGCAGCTTTGTAAATCAGCCCCAGCATTTT.

The rearrangement links TRBV7-9 to TRBJ2-1, with a possible D match to TRBD2 (5 bases). Trimming removed 5 bases at V and 4 bases at J, with 18 bases between. CDR3 size: 16 residues. Per the germline V gene, CDR1 is SEHNR and CDR2 is FQNEAQ (reference sequence). CDR3: CASSAADWTLYNEQFF. CDR3 DNA: TGTGCCAGCAGCGCCGCCGACTGGACTCTGTACAATGAGCAGTTCTTC.

This clone was observed a handful of times. The rearrangement joins TRBV10-3 to TRBJ2-2; D is unresolved. Looked up from germline, CDR1 is ENHRY and CDR2 is SYGVKD. V was shortened by 4 bases and J by 2 bases, with 8 bases between the two germline ends. This CDR3 is 14 amino acids long. CDR3 loop: CAISATGNTGELFF. The CDR3 coding sequence is TGTGCCATCAGTGCGACGGGTAACACCGGGGAGCTGTTTTTT.

This chain joins TRBV9 and TRBJ2-5, with 7 positions matching TRBD1. J gave up 5 bases and V 3 bases, and 4 bases lay outside the gene matches. Germline CDR1 SGDLS, CDR2 YYNGEE. The CDR3 length is 13 residues. Written as DNA, the CDR3 is TGTGCCAGCAGCGACAGGGGTGACGAGACCCAGTACTTC. Encoded protein: CASSDRGDETQYF.

V usage is TRBV10-3 and J usage is TRBJ1-1; D is possibly TRBD1 (5 bases). The germline V gene has CDR1 ENHRY and CDR2 SYGVKD. There are 14 residues in the CDR3. The ends were cut back, 6 bases at V and 0 bases at J, with 11 bases in the middle. The chain's CDR3 is CAISGGVLNTEAFF. DNA of the CDR3: TGTGCCATCAGCGGGGGGGTTCTGAACACTGAAGCTTTCTTT.

The gene calls are TRBV9 and TRBJ1-6; possibly TRBD1 for D (6 bases). The CDR3 contains 17 residues. Germline V CDR1 and CDR2: SGDLS, YYNGEE. Trimming removed 4 bases from V and 7 bases from J, with 21 bases in between. The CDR3 DNA sequence: TGTGCCAGCAGCACCCAGGGGAGGGTCTACGAAAATTCACCCCTCCACTTT. The encoded protein is CASSTQGRVYENSPLHF.

The table lists this clone with a count of one. The chain carries TRBV5-1 and TRBJ2-7; TRBD2 matches at 10 bases. V dropped 1 base and J dropped 3; count of bases not matched to a gene: 7. The germline gives CDR1 SGHRS, CDR2 YFSETQ. The CDR3 has 16 amino acids. The CDR3 DNA reads as TGCGCCAGCAGCTTGAGCCTAGCGGGGGCCGACTACGAGCAGTACTTC. Protein sequence: CASSLSLAGADYEQYF.

The chain couples TRBV6-1 to TRBJ2-7; D is perhaps TRBD1 (6 bases). There are 15 residues in the CDR3. Trimming cost V 6 bases and J 3 bases, with 18 bases left between them. In germline, CDR1 is MNHNS, CDR2 SASEGT. The CDR3 bases are TGTGCCAGCAGCGCGCTCGGGACACACTACTACGAGCAGTACTTC. It is translated as CASSALGTHYYEQYF.

This sequence joins TRBV4-1 and TRBJ2-7; 8 positions agree with TRBD1. CDR1 and CDR2 (germline): MGHRA, YSYEKL. This CDR3 comprises 17 residues. J was trimmed by 2 bases and V by 4 bases; bases with no gene match: 13. The CDR3 region is CASSRVTGTGQTYEQYF. CDR3 DNA sequence: TGCGCCAGCAGCCGGGTAACCGGGACAGGCCAAACCTACGAGCAGTACTTC.

The chain carries TRBV14 and TRBJ2-1, with TRBD1 matching 9 bases. Trimming took 4 bases from V and 7 from J; bases not matched to a gene: 8. This CDR3 is built from 15 residues. The germline CDR1 and CDR2 sequences are SGHDN and FVKESK. CDR3 region: CASSLGTGKINEQFF. CDR3 DNA sequence: TGTGCCAGCAGCCTGGGGACAGGGAAGATTAATGAGCAGTTCTTC.

The J gene is TRBJ2-7, the V gene TRBV15; 8 bases match TRBD2. V lost 8 bases and J lost 5; bases outside the gene matches: 11. Germline V gene data show CDR1 as LNHNV and CDR2 as YYDKDF (reference sequence). The CDR3 sequence is 14 residues long. The CDR3 coding sequence is TGTGCCACCTCCATTCTCCGGGGGGGACACGAGCAGTACTTC. Its translation is CATSILRGGHEQYF.

This chain's CDR3 is CASSYEQGADTQYF. CDR3 DNA sequence: TGTGCCAGCAGTTATGAACAGGGGGCAGATACGCAGTATTTT. This rearrangement joins TRBV6-5 to TRBJ2-3; 8 positions agree with TRBD1. Germline values: CDR1 MNHEY, CDR2 SVGAGI. J gave up 4 bases and V 3 bases, and 3 bases lay outside the gene matches. The CDR3 sequence is 14 residues long.

The chain employs TRBV9 and TRBJ2-3, with TRBD2 matching 8 bases. V dropped 1 base and J dropped 3; count of bases not matched to a gene: 7. Germline-derived CDR1 and CDR2 are SGDLS and YYNGEE. This CDR3 is 16 amino acids long. DNA for the CDR3: TGTGCCAGCAGCGTACGGGGGGGACCCTCGACAGATACGCAGTATTTT. Translation gives CASSVRGGPSTDTQYF.